The source of this TCR beta chain is a study of blood T cells in healthy people across ages. The study's findings and limits: Unsorted PBMCs blocked a conclusive comparison of naive and antigen-experienced cells. Age brought a roughly linear fall in TCR beta diversity measured per million T cells. From one million sequenced T cells, diversity estimates were lower bounds.

Turning to this clonotype: Its cognate antigen is unknown.

Total RNA was extracted at no less than 6 micrograms per sample. A second about 7 to 12 cycle PCR used barcoded and J-beta primers. Using its own MiXCR run on the 5' RACE reads, TCRdb lists one record per CDR3 protein. Found here are 1.5 million to 2 million distinct CDR3 sequences, around 42% of them singletons; the top ten hold approximately 22%. V lost 4 bases, J lost 6 bases, and 12 bases stayed unmatched. The CDR3 runs to 16 residues. Germline V gives CDR1 SGHRS, CDR2 YFSETQ. The sequence was obtained from a human donor in good health. The rearrangement uses TRBV5-1 and TRBJ2-1; TRBD2 matches 8 bases. Sequenced material: blood. The DNA of the CDR3 is TGCGCCAGCAGCGACGGGAGGGCTAGAGGAGGCAATGAGCAGTTCTTC. Its protein is CASSDGRARGGNEQFF.